These T cell receptor beta chains were read from a single sample in a study of control samples from healthy donors and cancer patients. Method: immunoSEQ multiplex PCR; TCRdb's copy keeps in-frame clones and lacks some. Among fewer than 30,000 clones listed, about 83% were seen once. Source material: PBMCs. The receptors here all came from a woman aged 40 to 50 with lung cancer. Both conserved end residues are part of each CDR3. Fields, in order: clone size, CDR3 length, V gene, J gene, D gene, CDR3 protein, CDR3 DNA. D genes are given only for firm matches. The size entry is marked missing in some rows and otherwise reads once, few, many or a size class.

.	18	TRBV11-2	TRBJ2-1	TRBD2	CASSLDGLAGGPVYEQFF	TGTGCCAGCAGCTTAGATGGGCTAGCGGGGGGGCCGGTTTATGAGCAGTTCTTC
.	16	TRBV30	TRBJ1-3	.	CAWRTLQGFSGNTIYF	TGTGCCTGGAGGACTCTCCAGGGTTTCTCTGGAAACACCATATATTTT
.	12	TRBV7-9	TRBJ2-1	.	CASSLVAVEQFF	TGTGCCAGCAGCTTAGTAGCCGTCGAGCAGTTCTTC
.	16	TRBV4-1	TRBJ1-5	.	CASNHDPGASNQPQHF	TGCGCCAGCAACCACGATCCGGGAGCAAGCAATCAGCCCCAGCATTTT
.	11	TRBV12-5	TRBJ2-4	.	CASGRPDIQYF	TGTGCTAGTGGTCGACCTGACATTCAGTACTTC
.	13	TRBV29-1	TRBJ2-1	.	CSALKTDYNEQFF	TGCAGCGCCCTCAAGACAGATTACAATGAGCAGTTCTTC
.	14	TRBV11-1	TRBJ2-7	.	CASSFQDNSYEQYF	TGTGCCAGCAGCTTCCAGGACAACTCCTACGAGCAGTACTTC
.	13	TRBV12-3/TRBV12-4	TRBJ1-1	.	CASRRGLDTEAFF	TGTGCCAGCAGACGGGGTCTGGACACTGAAGCTTTCTTT
once	15	TRBV3-1/TRBV3-2	TRBJ2-1	.	CASSRGRSSYNEQFF	TGTGCCAGCAGCCGGGGGCGGAGCTCCTACAATGAGCAGTTCTTC
.	15	TRBV18	TRBJ2-1	.	CASSRVPLSYNEQFF	TGTGCCAGCTCCCGCGTTCCACTCTCCTACAATGAGCAGTTCTTC
.	14	TRBV4-1	TRBJ2-5	TRBD2	CASSRGLAEETQYF	TGCGCCAGCAGCCGGGGACTAGCAGAAGAGACCCAGTACTTC
.	11	TRBV12-3/TRBV12-4	TRBJ1-1	.	CASSLNWEAFF	TGTGCCAGCAGTCTTAACTGGGAAGCTTTCTTT
.	15	TRBV18	TRBJ2-1	.	CASSPDVGGRDEQFF	TGTGCCAGCTCACCAGACGTGGGGGGGCGGGATGAGCAGTTCTTC
.	14	TRBV19	TRBJ1-1	.	CASSTPGMNVEAFF	TGTGCCAGTAGTACCCCAGGGATGAATGTTGAAGCTTTCTTT
.	14	TRBV29-1	TRBJ1-4	.	CSVGEGATNEKLFF	TGCAGCGTTGGTGAGGGGGCAACTAATGAAAAACTGTTTTTT
once	14	TRBV6-4	TRBJ2-3	TRBD2	CASSLAGGTDTQYF	TGTGCCAGCAGTTTAGCGGGGGGCACAGATACGCAGTATTTT
.	14	TRBV2	TRBJ1-4	.	CASSEGRTNEKLFF	TGTGCCAGCAGTGAAGGACGGACTAATGAAAAACTGTTTTTT
.	13	TRBV5-1	TRBJ1-6	.	CASSSGENSPLHF	TGCGCCAGCAGCTCGGGGGAGAATTCACCCCTCCACTTT
.	18	TRBV3-1/TRBV3-2	TRBJ2-5	TRBD2	CASSQPTSGGYHQETQYF	TGTGCCAGCAGCCAGCCGACTAGCGGGGGGTATCACCAAGAGACCCAGTACTTC
.	15	TRBV7-2	TRBJ2-3	TRBD2	CASSLGTSGDDTQYF	TGTGCCAGCAGCTTAGGGACTAGCGGGGATGATACGCAGTATTTT
medium-sized	18	TRBV9	TRBJ2-2	.	CASSVEGQIKANTGELFF	TGTGCCAGCAGCGTAGAAGGGCAGATCAAGGCGAACACCGGGGAGCTGTTTTTT
.	15	TRBV6-2/TRBV6-3	TRBJ2-1	TRBD1	CASSQTGVTYNEQFF	TGTGCCAGCAGCCAGACAGGGGTCACCTACAATGAGCAGTTCTTC
.	13	TRBV15	TRBJ2-7	TRBD2	CATSRDTGREQYF	TGTGCCACCAGCAGAGATACCGGGAGGGAGCAGTACTTC
once	13	TRBV24-1	TRBJ2-1	.	CATSVSYNAEQFF	TGTGCCACCAGTGTCTCATATAACGCTGAGCAGTTCTTC
.	13	TRBV10-1	TRBJ1-1	.	CARVGLMNTEAFF	TGCGCCAGAGTGGGACTGATGAACACTGAAGCTTTCTTT
.	14	TRBV20-1	TRBJ2-7	.	CSASSLVGGYEQYF	TGCAGTGCTAGTAGCCTAGTAGGAGGCTACGAGCAGTACTTC
.	12	TRBV30	TRBJ1-1	.	CAWSVSSAARFF	TGTGCCTGGAGTGTATCTTCGGCAGCCCGATTCTTT
medium-sized	14	TRBV5-4	TRBJ1-1	.	CASSGRGLGTEAFF	TGTGCCAGCAGTGGCAGGGGCTTGGGGACTGAAGCTTTCTTT
.	15	TRBV5-5	TRBJ2-1	.	CASSLGTRVYNEQFF	TGTGCCAGCAGCTTGGGGACGCGAGTCTACAATGAGCAGTTCTTC
.	15	TRBV2	TRBJ2-5	TRBD2	CASSDPVAGGETQYF	TGTGCCAGCAGTGACCCCGTAGCGGGGGGAGAGACCCAGTACTTC
.	14	TRBV5-6	TRBJ2-5	TRBD1	CASSPPGQGETQYF	TGTGCCAGCAGTCCACCGGGACAGGGAGAGACCCAGTACTTC
.	16	TRBV28	TRBJ1-5	TRBD1	CASSSSTGTVNQPQHF	TGTGCCAGCAGTTCTTCTACCGGGACAGTCAATCAGCCCCAGCATTTT
.	14	TRBV7-2	TRBJ2-6	.	CATSGGVGANVLTF	TGTGCCACCTCCGGGGGAGTTGGGGCCAACGTCCTGACTTTC
.	14	TRBV19	TRBJ2-5	.	CASQRTAIQETQYF	TGTGCCAGTCAAAGGACAGCTATTCAAGAGACCCAGTACTTC
.	14	TRBV24-1	TRBJ2-3	.	CATASGRSTDTQYF	TGTGCCACCGCGTCGGGACGAAGCACAGATACGCAGTATTTT
.	13	TRBV9	TRBJ2-7	.	CASSVGGTYEQYF	TGTGCCAGCAGCGTAGGGGGTACCTACGAGCAGTACTTC
.	13	TRBV7-3	TRBJ1-2	.	CASSYLPGDGYTF	TGTGCCAGCAGCTATCTGCCAGGTGACGGCTACACCTTC
.	14	TRBV2	TRBJ1-1	.	CASSEGRGDTEAFF	TGTGCCAGCAGTGAAGGGCGGGGGGACACTGAAGCTTTCTTT
.	15	TRBV30	TRBJ1-3	TRBD1	CAWSTLTGGENTIYF	TGTGCCTGGAGTACCTTAACAGGGGGCGAAAACACCATATATTTT
.	12	TRBV11-2	TRBJ1-1	.	CASSQGTTEAFF	TGTGCCTCATCACAGGGAACCACTGAAGCTTTCTTT
.	12	TRBV11-3	TRBJ2-7	.	CASSAHSYEQYF	TGTGCCAGCAGCGCCCACTCCTACGAGCAGTACTTC
.	15	TRBV2	TRBJ2-3	TRBD2	CASSAAGGSTDTQYF	TGTGCCAGCAGTGCCGCGGGGGGGAGCACAGATACGCAGTATTTT
.	14	TRBV28	TRBJ1-1	TRBD1	CASTAGGGGAEAFF	TGTGCCAGCACTGCAGGGGGCGGGGGAGCTGAAGCTTTCTTT
.	15	TRBV9	TRBJ1-4	.	CASSVDGGSEEKLFF	TGTGCCAGCAGCGTAGATGGGGGATCTGAAGAAAAACTGTTTTTT
.	15	TRBV5-5	TRBJ2-7	TRBD1	CASSLGGQGVYEQYF	TGTGCCAGCAGCTTGGGGGGACAGGGCGTCTACGAGCAGTACTTC
.	15	TRBV7-9	TRBJ2-1	.	CASSLAAGAGHEQFF	TGTGCCAGCAGCTTAGCGGCGGGGGCGGGCCATGAGCAGTTCTTC
.	17	TRBV5-1	TRBJ2-1	TRBD2	CASSSRTSGGTYNEQFF	TGCGCCAGCAGCTCCAGGACTAGCGGGGGGACCTACAATGAGCAGTTCTTC
.	14	TRBV19	TRBJ1-1	.	CASSISDTRSEAFF	TGTGCCAGTAGTATATCGGACACTAGGAGTGAAGCTTTCTTT
.	12	TRBV6-2/TRBV6-3	TRBJ1-1	.	CASSYLKTEAFF	TGTGCCAGCAGTTACTTGAAGACTGAAGCTTTCTTT
.	13	TRBV13	TRBJ1-1	.	CASSTDTNTEAFF	TGTGCCAGCAGCACGGACACGAACACTGAAGCTTTCTTT
.	16	TRBV5-4	TRBJ2-2	.	CASSTRGNSNTGELFF	TGTGCCAGCAGCACCCGGGGAAACTCGAACACCGGGGAGCTGTTTTTT
.	14	TRBV7-9	TRBJ2-7	.	CASSPPGDSYEQYF	TGTGCCAGCAGCCCCCCTGGAGACTCCTACGAGCAGTACTTC
.	15	TRBV9	TRBJ2-7	TRBD1	CASSVETGAGYEQYF	TGTGCCAGCAGCGTAGAAACAGGGGCAGGGTACGAGCAGTACTTC